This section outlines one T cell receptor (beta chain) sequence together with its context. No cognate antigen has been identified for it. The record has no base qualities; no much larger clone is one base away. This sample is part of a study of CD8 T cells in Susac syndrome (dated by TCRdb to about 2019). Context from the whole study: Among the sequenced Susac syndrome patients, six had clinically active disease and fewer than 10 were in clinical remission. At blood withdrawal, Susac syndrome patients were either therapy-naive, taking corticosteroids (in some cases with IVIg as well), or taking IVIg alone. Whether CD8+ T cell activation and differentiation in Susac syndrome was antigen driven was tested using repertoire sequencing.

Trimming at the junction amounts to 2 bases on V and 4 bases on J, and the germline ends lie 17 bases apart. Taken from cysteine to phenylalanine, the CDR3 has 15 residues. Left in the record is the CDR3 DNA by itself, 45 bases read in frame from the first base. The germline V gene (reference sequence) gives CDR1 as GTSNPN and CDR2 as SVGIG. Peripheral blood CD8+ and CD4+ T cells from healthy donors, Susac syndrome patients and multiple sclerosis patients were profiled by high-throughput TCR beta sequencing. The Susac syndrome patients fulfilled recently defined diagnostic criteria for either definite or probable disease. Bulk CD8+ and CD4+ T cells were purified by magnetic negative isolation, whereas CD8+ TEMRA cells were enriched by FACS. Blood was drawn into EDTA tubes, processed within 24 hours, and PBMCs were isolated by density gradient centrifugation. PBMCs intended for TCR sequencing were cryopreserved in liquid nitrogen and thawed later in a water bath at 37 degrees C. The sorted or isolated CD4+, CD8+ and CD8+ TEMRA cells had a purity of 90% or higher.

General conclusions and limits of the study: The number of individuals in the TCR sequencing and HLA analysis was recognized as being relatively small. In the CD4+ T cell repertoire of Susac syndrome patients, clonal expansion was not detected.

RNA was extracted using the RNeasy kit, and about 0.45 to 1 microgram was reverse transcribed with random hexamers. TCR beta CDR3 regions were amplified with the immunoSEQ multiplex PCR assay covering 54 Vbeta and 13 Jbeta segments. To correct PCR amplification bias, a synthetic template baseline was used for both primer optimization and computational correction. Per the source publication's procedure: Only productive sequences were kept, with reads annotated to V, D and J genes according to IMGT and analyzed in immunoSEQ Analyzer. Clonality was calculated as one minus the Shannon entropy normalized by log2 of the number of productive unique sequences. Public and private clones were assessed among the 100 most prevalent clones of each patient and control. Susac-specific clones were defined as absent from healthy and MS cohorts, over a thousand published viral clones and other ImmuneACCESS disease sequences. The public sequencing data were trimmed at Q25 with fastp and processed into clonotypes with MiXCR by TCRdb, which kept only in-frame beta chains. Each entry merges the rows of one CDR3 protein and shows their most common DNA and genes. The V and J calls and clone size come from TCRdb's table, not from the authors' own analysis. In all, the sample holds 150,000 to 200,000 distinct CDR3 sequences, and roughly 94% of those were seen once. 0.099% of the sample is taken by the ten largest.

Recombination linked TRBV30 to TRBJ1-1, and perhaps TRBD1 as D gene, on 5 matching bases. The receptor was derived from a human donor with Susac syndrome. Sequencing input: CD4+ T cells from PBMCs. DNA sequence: TGTGCCTGGAGTCCGCAGGGAGGTTTGAGCACTGAAGCTTTCTTT. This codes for CAWSPQGGLSTEAFF.